A selection of T cell receptor beta chains follows, all from one sample in a study of cytomegalovirus exposure and HLA in healthy donors. Profiled with immunoSEQ multiplex PCR; TCRdb holds only in-frame clones, not every one. The sample has about 170,000 clones; 65% to 85% are singletons. Sequenced sample: PBMCs. Receptors were obtained from a woman aged 18-29 years in good health and CMV-seronegative. The CDR3 runs from the conserved cysteine through the conserved F or W. The order of the fields is clone size, V gene, D gene, J gene, CDR3 protein, CDR3 DNA. D genes are given only for firm matches. Clone size appears in some rows only: once, few, many, or a class for an expanded clone.

size: once
V: TRBV6-6
D: .
J: TRBJ2-7
CDR3: CASSYPRVYEQYF
DNA: TGTGCCAGCAGTTACCCCAGGGTTTACGAGCAGTACTTC

size: .
V: TRBV27
D: .
J: TRBJ1-4
CDR3: CASSPATGRDEKLFF
DNA: TGTGCCAGCAGCCCCGCGACAGGTCGGGATGAAAAACTGTTTTTT

size: .
V: TRBV19
D: TRBD2
J: TRBJ2-7
CDR3: CASSNSGRGFYEQYF
DNA: TGTGCCAGTAGCAATAGCGGGAGAGGGTTTTACGAGCAGTACTTC

size: .
V: TRBV14
D: TRBD2
J: TRBJ2-1
CDR3: CASSLASGLNEQFF
DNA: TGTGCCAGCAGCCTGGCTAGCGGACTAAATGAGCAGTTCTTC

size: .
V: TRBV19
D: .
J: TRBJ1-4
CDR3: CASMAGWSHGTTNEKLFF
DNA: TGTGCCAGTATGGCGGGATGGTCACACGGGACAACTAATGAAAAACTGTTTTTT

size: .
V: TRBV21-1
D: .
J: TRBJ1-5
CDR3: CASSRTGYKNNQPQHF
DNA: TGTGCCAGCAGCCGGACAGGCTACAAGAACAATCAGCCCCAGCATTTT

size: .
V: TRBV9
D: TRBD2
J: TRBJ2-3
CDR3: CASSPSGTSGRPTQYF
DNA: TGTGCCAGCAGCCCCAGCGGGACTAGCGGGAGGCCTACGCAGTATTTT

size: once
V: TRBV2
D: .
J: TRBJ2-3
CDR3: CASSDRGSTDTQYF
DNA: TGTGCCAGCAGTGACCGGGGGAGCACAGATACGCAGTATTTT

size: .
V: TRBV7-3
D: TRBD1
J: TRBJ1-6
CDR3: CASSLLGQNNSPLHF
DNA: TGTGCCAGCAGCTTATTGGGACAGAATAATTCACCCCTCCACTTT

size: .
V: TRBV6-4
D: .
J: TRBJ2-5
CDR3: CASSDSVGETQYF
DNA: TGTGCCAGCAGTGACTCGGTTGGCGAGACCCAGTACTTC

size: .
V: TRBV28
D: .
J: TRBJ1-2
CDR3: CASSSLVNRHYGYTF
DNA: TGTGCCAGCAGTTCCCTGGTGAACAGGCATTATGGCTACACCTTC

size: once
V: TRBV28
D: TRBD1
J: TRBJ2-1
CDR3: CASSLWGQGQHNEQFF
DNA: TGTGCCAGCAGTTTATGGGGACAGGGACAACACAATGAGCAGTTCTTC

size: .
V: TRBV5-4
D: TRBD1
J: TRBJ1-1
CDR3: CASSLDRGVVAFF
DNA: TGTGCCAGCAGCTTAGACAGGGGAGTTGTAGCTTTCTTT

size: .
V: TRBV5-6
D: TRBD1
J: TRBJ1-6
CDR3: CASSLEGGRVSSPLHF
DNA: TGTGCCAGCAGCTTGGAAGGGGGCAGGGTAAGCTCACCCCTCCACTTT